This T cell receptor (beta chain) was recovered during a study of a mutant IDH1 vaccine in newly diagnosed glioma. At the level of the study: Patients were started on vaccination 4-6 weeks after radiotherapy alone, or with temozolomide cycles. Visit V12 was at week 35; visit V13 was at week 47.

General study findings and limits: Changes in top peripheral clonotypes did not appear linked to pseudoprogression.

Trimming took off 5 bases at V and 5 bases at J, with 7 bases between the two ends. The CDR3 totals 12 residues. Per the germline V gene, CDR1 is SGHRS and CDR2 is YFSETQ. The method was immunoSEQ multiplex PCR; TCRdb's version includes in-frame clones alone and lacks a portion of them. The sample includes more than 40,000 clones, approximately 90% of them seen just once. About this clone itself: Its antigen is undetermined.

Stated time point: week 35, safety follow-up. Topical imiquimod was applied with each vaccine dose, which held 300 ug of mutant IDH1 20-mer peptide. Donors had new IDH1-mutant astrocytomas of WHO grade 3 or 4 (ATRX-lost). This specimen consisted of PBMCs, obtained from a glioma patient whose treatment included an IDH1 peptide vaccine. This chain connects TRBV5-1 to TRBJ2-2; no definite D call. This TCR derives from a woman in her thirties or forties with glioma. The CDR3 nucleotides are TGCGCCAGCAGTTCTATGACCGGGGAGCTGTTTTTT. Protein product: CASSSMTGELFF. The variable domain in full, completed from reference TRBV5-1 and TRBJ2-2, reads KAGVTQTPRYLIKTRGQQVTLSCSPISGHRSVSWYQQTPGQGLQFLFEYFSETQRNKGNFPGRFSGRQFSNSRSEMNVSTLELGDSALYLCASSSMTGELFFGEGSRLTVL.